One and the same sample provided the 7 T cell receptor beta chains below, sequenced in a study of blood T cell repertoires in COVID-19. Clones were read by immunoSEQ multiplex PCR, and TCRdb kept only the in-frame ones, dropping some. Counted here are about 70,000 clones, around 88% occurring once; the ten biggest clones make up roughly 19%. Input material: peripheral blood. The source is a woman older than 75 with acute or convalescent COVID-19.

The V and J genes are TRBV5-6 and TRBJ1-2; weak D call: TRBD1 (6 bases). Germline loops: CDR1 SGHDT, CDR2 YYEEEE. V lost 0 bases and J 8 bases, leaving 11 bases between the germline ends. The CDR3 runs 13 residues. The DNA for the CDR3 is TGTGCCAGCAGCTTGGAACAGGGACGGGGCTACACCTTC. Residues: CASSLEQGRGYTF.

This clone has just one count. The chain recombines TRBV28 with TRBJ1-2; possibly TRBD1 for D (5 bases). Trimming removed 4 bases from V and 8 bases from J, with 17 bases in between. This CDR3 is 14 amino acids long. CDR1 is MDHEN, CDR2 SYDVKM, per germline. CDR3 coding DNA: TGTGCCAGCAGTTCTACGGGGGGACCGGGAGGCTACACCTTC. Protein sequence: CASSSTGGPGGYTF.

The chain joins TRBV18 to TRBJ2-3; D remains unclear. This CDR3 is 15 amino acids long. The V and J ends lost 2 bases and 7 bases respectively, with 16 bases between them. CDR1 KGHSH and CDR2 LQKENI come from the germline V gene. The CDR3 sequence: CASSPTTEPSNTQYF. The DNA of the CDR3 is TGTGCCAGCTCACCAACGACGGAGCCCTCGAATACGCAGTATTTT.

The chain couples TRBV27 to TRBJ2-7; TRBD2 aligns across 12 bases. Germline V gene data show CDR1 as MNHEY and CDR2 as SMNVEV (reference sequence). This CDR3 contains 15 residues. V was clipped by 4 bases and J by 2 bases; unmatched bases: 3. The CDR3 DNA follows: TGTGCCAGCAGTTCCAGACTAGCGGGAGCCTACGAGCAGTACTTC. Its translation: CASSSRLAGAYEQYF.

The chain has TRBV11-2 and TRBJ1-5; D perhaps matches TRBD1 (5 bases). Per the germline V gene, CDR1 is SGHAT and CDR2 is FQNNGV. With 5 bases removed from V and 2 bases from J, the gap between germline ends came to 16 bases. CDR3 length: 16 amino acids. The CDR3 region is CASSASGGGRNQPQHF. For the CDR3, the DNA is TGTGCCAGCAGCGCGTCCGGGGGGGGACGCAATCAGCCCCAGCATTTT.

This chain joins TRBV20-1 and TRBJ1-4; no firm D call. This CDR3 has 12 residues. Germline values: CDR1 DFQATT, CDR2 SNEGSKA (reference sequence). Between the trimmed V and J ends, which lost 3 bases and 8 bases, there was a span of 10 bases. This CDR3 reads CSASPNGEKLFF. CDR3 DNA sequence: TGCAGTGCTAGTCCGAACGGGGAAAAACTGTTTTTT.

The chain employs TRBV27 and TRBJ2-7; D is possibly TRBD1 (7 bases). The CDR3 totals 17 residues. Per germline, CDR1 MNHEY and CDR2 SMNVEV (reference sequence). Trimming took 5 bases from V and 7 from J, leaving 27 bases between them. The CDR3 protein is CASSPSLQGLIRGEQYF. The CDR3, as DNA: TGTGCCAGCAGTCCAAGCCTCCAAGGACTAATCAGGGGGGAGCAGTACTTC.